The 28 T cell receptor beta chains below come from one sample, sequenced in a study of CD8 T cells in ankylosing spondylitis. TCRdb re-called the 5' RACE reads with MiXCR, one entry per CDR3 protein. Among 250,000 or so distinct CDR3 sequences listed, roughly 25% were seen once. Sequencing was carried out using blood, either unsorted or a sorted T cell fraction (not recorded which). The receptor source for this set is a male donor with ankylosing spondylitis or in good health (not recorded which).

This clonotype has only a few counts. CDR3 protein: CASSLTSGELFF. DNA of the CDR3: TGTGCCAGCAGCTTGACTAGCGGGGAGCTGTTTTTT. This chain connects TRBV7-2 to TRBJ2-2; tentatively, D is TRBD2 (6 bases). Trimming pared 3 bases from V and 7 bases from J, leaving 6 bases between. The CDR3 has 12 residues. CDR1 and CDR2 from the germline V gene are SGHTA and FQGNSA.

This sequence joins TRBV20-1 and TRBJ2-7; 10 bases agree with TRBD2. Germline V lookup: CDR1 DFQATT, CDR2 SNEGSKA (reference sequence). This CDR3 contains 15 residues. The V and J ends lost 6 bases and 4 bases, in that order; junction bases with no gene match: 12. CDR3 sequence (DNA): TGCAGTGCCACTAGCGGGGATACCTCACTGTACGAGCAGTACTTC. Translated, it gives CSATSGDTSLYEQYF.

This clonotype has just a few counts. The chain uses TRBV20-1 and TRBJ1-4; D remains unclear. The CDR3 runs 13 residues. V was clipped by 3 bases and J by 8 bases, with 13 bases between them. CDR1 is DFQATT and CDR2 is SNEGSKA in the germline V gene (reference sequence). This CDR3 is CSASLGRLEKLFF. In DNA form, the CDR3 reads TGCAGTGCTAGTCTAGGGCGGCTAGAAAAACTGTTTTTT.

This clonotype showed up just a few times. The CDR3 region is CASSPGLAGKYNEQFF. In DNA form, the CDR3 reads TGTGCCAGCTCACCTGGTCTAGCGGGGAAATACAATGAGCAGTTCTTC. This chain joins TRBV18 and TRBJ2-1, with 9 bases fitting TRBD2. CDR3 length: 16 amino acids. Germline CDR1 reads KGHSH; CDR2 reads LQKENI. After removal of 3 bases from V and 4 bases from J, the junction contained 7 bases not matched to a gene. Full variable domain (remainder filled in from reference TRBV18 and TRBJ2-1): NAGVMQNPRHLVRRRGQEARLRCSPMKGHSHVYWYRQLPEEGLKFMVYLQKENIIDESGMPKERFSAEFPKEGPSILRIQQVVRGDSAAYFCASSPGLAGKYNEQFFGPGTRLTVL.

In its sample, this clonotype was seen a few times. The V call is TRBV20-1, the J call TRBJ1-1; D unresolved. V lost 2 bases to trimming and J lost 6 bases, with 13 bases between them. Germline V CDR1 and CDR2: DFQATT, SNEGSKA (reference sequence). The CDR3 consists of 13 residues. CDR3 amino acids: CSARKTLGAEAFF. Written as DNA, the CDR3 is TGCAGTGCTAGAAAGACACTGGGCGCTGAAGCTTTCTTT.

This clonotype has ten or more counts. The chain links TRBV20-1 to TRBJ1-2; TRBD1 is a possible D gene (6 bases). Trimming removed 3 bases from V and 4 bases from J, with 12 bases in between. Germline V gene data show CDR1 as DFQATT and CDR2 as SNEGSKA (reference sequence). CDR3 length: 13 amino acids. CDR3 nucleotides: TGCAGTGCTAGGTCTGGGGGCGGCTATGGCTACACCTTC. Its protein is CSARSGGGYGYTF.

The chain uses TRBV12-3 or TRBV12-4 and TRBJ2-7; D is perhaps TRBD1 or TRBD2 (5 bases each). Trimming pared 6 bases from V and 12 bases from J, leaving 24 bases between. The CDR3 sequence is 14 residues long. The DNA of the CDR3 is TGTGCCAGCAGCCGAACACGCGGACTGGGGCTTAGGTACTTC. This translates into CASSRTRGLGLRYF.

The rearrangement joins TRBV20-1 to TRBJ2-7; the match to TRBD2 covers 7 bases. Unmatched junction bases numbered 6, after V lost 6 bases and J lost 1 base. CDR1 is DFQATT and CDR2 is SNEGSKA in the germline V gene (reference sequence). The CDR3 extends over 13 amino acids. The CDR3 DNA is TGCAGTGCAAAGACTAGCCCATCCTACGAGCAGTACTTC. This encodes CSAKTSPSYEQYF.

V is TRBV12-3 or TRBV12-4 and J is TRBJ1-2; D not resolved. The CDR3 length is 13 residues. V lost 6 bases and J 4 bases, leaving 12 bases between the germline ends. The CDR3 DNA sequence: TGTGCCAGCAGCCCCGGGCAGCGCTATGGCTACACCTTC. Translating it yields CASSPGQRYGYTF.

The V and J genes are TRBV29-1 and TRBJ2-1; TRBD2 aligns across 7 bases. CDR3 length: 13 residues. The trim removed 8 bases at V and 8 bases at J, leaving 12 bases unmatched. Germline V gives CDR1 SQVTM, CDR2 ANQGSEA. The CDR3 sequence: CSSGTTSWDEQFF. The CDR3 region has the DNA TGCAGCTCCGGGACTACCTCCTGGGATGAGCAGTTCTTC.

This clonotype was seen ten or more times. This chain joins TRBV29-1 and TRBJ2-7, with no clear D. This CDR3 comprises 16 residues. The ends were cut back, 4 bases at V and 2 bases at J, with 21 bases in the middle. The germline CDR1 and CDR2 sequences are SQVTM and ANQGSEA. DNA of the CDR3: TGCAGCGTTGTGCTCCCCAGCAGGTTTGCGACCTACGAGCAGTACTTC. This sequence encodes CSVVLPSRFATYEQYF.

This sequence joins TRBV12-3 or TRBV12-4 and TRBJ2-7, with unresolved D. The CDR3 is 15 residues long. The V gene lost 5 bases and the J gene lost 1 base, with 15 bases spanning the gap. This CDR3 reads CASSRLDALSYEQYF. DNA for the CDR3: TGTGCCAGCAGTAGACTTGACGCACTATCCTACGAGCAGTACTTC.

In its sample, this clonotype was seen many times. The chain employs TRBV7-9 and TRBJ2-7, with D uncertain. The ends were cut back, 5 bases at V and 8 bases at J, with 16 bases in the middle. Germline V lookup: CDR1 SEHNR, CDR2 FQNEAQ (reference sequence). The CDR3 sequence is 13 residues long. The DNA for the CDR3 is TGTGCCAGCAGCACCCGGACCCATACGCAGCAGTACTTC. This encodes CASSTRTHTQQYF.

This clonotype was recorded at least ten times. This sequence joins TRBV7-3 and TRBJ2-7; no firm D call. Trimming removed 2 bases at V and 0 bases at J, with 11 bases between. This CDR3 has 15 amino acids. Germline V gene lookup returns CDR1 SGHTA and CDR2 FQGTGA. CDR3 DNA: TGTGCCAGCAGCTTATTTGCCGGAAACTCCTACGAGCAGTACTTC. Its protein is CASSLFAGNSYEQYF.

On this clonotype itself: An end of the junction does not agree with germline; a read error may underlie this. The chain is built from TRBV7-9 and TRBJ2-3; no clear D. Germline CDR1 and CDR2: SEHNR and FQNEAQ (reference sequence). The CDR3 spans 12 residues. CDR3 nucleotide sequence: TGTGCCAGCAGCCATTACACAAATACGCAGTATTTT. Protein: CASSHYTNTQYF. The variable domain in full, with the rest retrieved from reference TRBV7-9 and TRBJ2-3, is DTGVSQNPRHKITKRGQNVTFRCDPISEHNRLYWYRQTLGQGPEFLTYFQNEAQLEKSRLLSDRFSAERPKGSFSTLEIQRTEQGDSAMYLCASSHYTNTQYFGPGTRLTVL.

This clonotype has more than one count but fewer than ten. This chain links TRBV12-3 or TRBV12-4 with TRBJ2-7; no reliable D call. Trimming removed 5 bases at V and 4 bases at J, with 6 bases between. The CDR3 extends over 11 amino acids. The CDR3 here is CASSILYEQYF. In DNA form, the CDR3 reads TGTGCCAGCAGTATATTGTACGAGCAGTACTTC.

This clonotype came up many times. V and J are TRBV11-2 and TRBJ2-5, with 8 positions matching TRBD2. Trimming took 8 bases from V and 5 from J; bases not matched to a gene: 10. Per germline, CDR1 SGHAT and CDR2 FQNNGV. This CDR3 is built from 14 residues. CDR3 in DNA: TGTGCCAGCGGCAAACGGGGGGGCGGGGAGACCCAGTACTTC. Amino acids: CASGKRGGGETQYF. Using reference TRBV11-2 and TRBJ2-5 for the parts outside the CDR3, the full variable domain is EAGVAQSPRYKIIEKRQSVAFWCNPISGHATLYWYQQILGQGPKLLIQFQNNGVVDDSQLPKDRFSAERLKGVDSTLKIQPAKLEDSAVYLCASGKRGGGETQYFGPGTRLLVL.

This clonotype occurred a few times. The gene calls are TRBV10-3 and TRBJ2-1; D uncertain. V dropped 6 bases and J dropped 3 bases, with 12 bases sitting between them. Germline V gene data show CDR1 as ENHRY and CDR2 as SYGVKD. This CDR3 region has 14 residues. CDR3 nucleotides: TGTGCCATCAGACCCCTAGGAATCTACAATGAGCAGTTCTTC. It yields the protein CAIRPLGIYNEQFF.

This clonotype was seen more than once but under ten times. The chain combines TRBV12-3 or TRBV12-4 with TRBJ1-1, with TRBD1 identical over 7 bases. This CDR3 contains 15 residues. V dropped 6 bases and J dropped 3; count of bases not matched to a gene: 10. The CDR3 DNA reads TGTGCCAGCAGCCCTGAGGGGGCAAGGCACACTGAAGCTTTCTTT. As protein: CASSPEGARHTEAFF.

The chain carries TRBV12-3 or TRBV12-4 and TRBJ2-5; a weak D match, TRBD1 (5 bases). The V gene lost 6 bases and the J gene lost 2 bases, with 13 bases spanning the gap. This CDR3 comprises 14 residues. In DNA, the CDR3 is TGTGCCAGCAGCCGCTCAGGGCTACAAGAGACCCAGTACTTC. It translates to CASSRSGLQETQYF.

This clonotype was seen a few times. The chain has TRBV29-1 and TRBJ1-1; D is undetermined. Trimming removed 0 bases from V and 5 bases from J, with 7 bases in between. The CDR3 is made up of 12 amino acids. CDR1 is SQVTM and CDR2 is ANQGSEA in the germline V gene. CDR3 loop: CSVEEGPTEAFF. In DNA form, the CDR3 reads TGCAGCGTTGAAGAGGGCCCAACTGAAGCTTTCTTT.

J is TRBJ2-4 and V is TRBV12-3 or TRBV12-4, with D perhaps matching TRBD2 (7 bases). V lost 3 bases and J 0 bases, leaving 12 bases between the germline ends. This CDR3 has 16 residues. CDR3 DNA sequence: TGTGCCAGCAGTTTTAGGCGGGGGCTAGCCAAAAACATTCAGTACTTC. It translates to CASSFRRGLAKNIQYF.

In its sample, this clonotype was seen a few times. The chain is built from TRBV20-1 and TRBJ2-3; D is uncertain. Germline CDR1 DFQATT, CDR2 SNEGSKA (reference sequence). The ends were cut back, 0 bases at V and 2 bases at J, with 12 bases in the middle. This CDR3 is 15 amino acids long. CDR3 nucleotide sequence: TGCAGTGCTAGAGATCCGCTGAAAGCCACAGATACGCAGTATTTT. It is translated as CSARDPLKATDTQYF.

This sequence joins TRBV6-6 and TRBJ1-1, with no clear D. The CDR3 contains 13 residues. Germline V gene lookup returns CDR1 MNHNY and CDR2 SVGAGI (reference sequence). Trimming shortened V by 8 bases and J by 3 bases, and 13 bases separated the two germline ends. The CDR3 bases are TGTGCCAGCCACCGGGAAATGCACACTGAAGCTTTCTTT. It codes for CASHREMHTEAFF.

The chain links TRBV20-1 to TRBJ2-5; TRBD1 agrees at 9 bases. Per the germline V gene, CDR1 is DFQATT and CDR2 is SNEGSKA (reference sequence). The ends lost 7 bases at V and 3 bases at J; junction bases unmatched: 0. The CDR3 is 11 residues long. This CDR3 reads CSGDREETQYF. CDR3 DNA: TGCAGTGGGGACAGGGAAGAGACCCAGTACTTC.

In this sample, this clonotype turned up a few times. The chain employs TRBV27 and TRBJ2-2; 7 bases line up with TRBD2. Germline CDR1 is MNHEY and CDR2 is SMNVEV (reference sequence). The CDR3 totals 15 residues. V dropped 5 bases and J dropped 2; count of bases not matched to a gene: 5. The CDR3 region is CASSKRGLNTGELFF. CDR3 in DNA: TGTGCCAGCAGTAAGCGGGGTCTAAACACCGGGGAGCTGTTTTTT.

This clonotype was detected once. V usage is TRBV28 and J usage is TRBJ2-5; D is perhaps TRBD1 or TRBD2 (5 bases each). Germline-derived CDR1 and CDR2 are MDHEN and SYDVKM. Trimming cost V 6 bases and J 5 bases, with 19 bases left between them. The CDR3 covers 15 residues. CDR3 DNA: TGTGCCAGCAGAAGAGACAGCCTACTAGGGGAGACCCAGTACTTC. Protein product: CASRRDSLLGETQYF.

The CDR3 reads CSAEPRGSGGTDTQYF. In nucleotides, the CDR3 is TGCAGTGCTGAGCCCCGGGGGAGCGGGGGCACAGATACGCAGTATTTT. The V gene is TRBV20-1, the J gene TRBJ2-3, with 7 bases lining up with TRBD2. The V gene end was trimmed by 5 bases and the J gene end by 1 base; junction bases not matched to a gene: 12. This CDR3 region has 16 residues. CDR1 DFQATT and CDR2 SNEGSKA come from the germline V gene (reference sequence).